Each of the 7 T cell receptor beta chains below was sequenced from the same sample in a study of cytomegalovirus exposure and HLA in healthy donors. The data were produced by immunoSEQ multiplex PCR, yet TCRdb's version contains in-frame clones alone and is incomplete. The sample yields hundreds of thousands of clones, approximately 86% seen once. Sequencing was performed on PBMCs. The receptors shown here come from a woman aged 25 to 39 in good health and CMV-seropositive.

V usage is TRBV7-9 and J usage is TRBJ1-5, with 7 bases identical to TRBD1. Germline loops: CDR1 SEHNR, CDR2 FQNEAQ (reference sequence). The CDR3 sequence is 14 residues long. V dropped 3 bases and J dropped 3; count of bases not matched to a gene: 2. In nucleotides, the CDR3 is TGTGCCAGCAGCTTCGGACAGGTCAATCAGCCCCAGCATTTT. Its translation is CASSFGQVNQPQHF.

The V gene is TRBV18, the J gene TRBJ1-5; no clear D gene. The V end lost 2 bases, the J end lost 0 bases, and 20 bases lay between the germline ends. This CDR3 is 19 amino acids long. Germline CDR1 KGHSH, CDR2 LQKENI. The CDR3 DNA is TGTGCCAGCTCACCAAAGAATTTGACGGGTACTTATAGCAATCAGCCCCAGCATTTT. Protein product: CASSPKNLTGTYSNQPQHF.

The CDR3 is CASSPGVAETYEQYF. In DNA, the CDR3 is TGCGCCAGCAGCCCGGGGGTAGCGGAAACCTACGAGCAGTACTTC. V gene TRBV5-1 combines with J gene TRBJ2-7; D perhaps matches TRBD2 (6 bases). CDR1 is SGHRS and CDR2 is YFSETQ in the germline V gene. V was clipped by 4 bases and J by 2 bases, with 16 bases between them. There are 15 residues in the CDR3.

This sequence joins TRBV6-5 and TRBJ1-2; tentative D call: TRBD1 (6 bases). V dropped 5 bases and J dropped 8 bases, with 12 bases sitting between them. The CDR3 runs 12 residues. CDR1 and CDR2 (germline): MNHEY, SVGAGI. The DNA of the CDR3 is TGTGCCAGCAGTCCAACAGGGTTCGGCTACACCTTC. Its translation is CASSPTGFGYTF.

The chain recombines TRBV9 with TRBJ2-6, with no clear D. CDR3 length equals 14 residues. Trimming took off 3 bases at V and 1 base at J, with 5 bases between the two ends. CDR1 and CDR2 (germline): SGDLS, YYNGEE. This CDR3 reads CASSAHSGANVLTF. CDR3 bases: TGTGCCAGCAGCGCACATTCTGGGGCCAACGTCCTGACTTTC.

The gene calls are TRBV30 and TRBJ2-7; 10 nucleotides agree with TRBD2. V was clipped by 1 base and J by 0 bases; unmatched bases: 9. CDR1 is GTSNPN, CDR2 SVGIG, per germline (reference sequence). This CDR3 region has 17 residues. The CDR3: CAWSAVRTSGYSYEQYF. The CDR3 DNA reads as TGTGCCTGGAGTGCTGTCCGGACTAGCGGATACTCCTACGAGCAGTACTTC.

The chain employs TRBV28 and TRBJ2-2; 7 bases fit TRBD2. Trimming removed 5 bases from V and 2 bases from J; junction bases left unmatched: 8. The germline CDR1 and CDR2 sequences are MDHEN and SYDVKM. The CDR3 covers 16 residues. CDR3 DNA sequence: TGTGCCAGCAGTGACAGCGGGGCCCCCAACACCGGGGAGCTGTTTTTT. Its translation is CASSDSGAPNTGELFF.